Sequencing of this TCR beta chain was carried out in a study of blood T cell repertoires in COVID-19. Study background: PBMCs, B-cell-depleted T cells, or T cells were the source of the cDNA or gDNA that made up the material.

Germline values: CDR1 SEHNR, CDR2 FQNEAQ (reference sequence). J gave up 7 bases and V 6 bases, and 10 bases lay outside the gene matches. The CDR3 extends over 15 amino acids. Generated by immunoSEQ multiplex PCR, the TCRdb table keeps only in-frame clones and is missing some. The sample holds 120,000 or so clones; roughly three quarters are singletons and the top ten take 30% to 45%. The rearrangement links TRBV7-9 to TRBJ2-3; 10 positions agree with TRBD2. Specimen: peripheral blood. This TCR came from a man in his forties or fifties with active or convalescent COVID-19. CDR3 DNA sequence: TGTGCCAGCAGACCACTAGCGGGGAACTCGTATACGCAGTATTTT. It translates to CASRPLAGNSYTQYF.